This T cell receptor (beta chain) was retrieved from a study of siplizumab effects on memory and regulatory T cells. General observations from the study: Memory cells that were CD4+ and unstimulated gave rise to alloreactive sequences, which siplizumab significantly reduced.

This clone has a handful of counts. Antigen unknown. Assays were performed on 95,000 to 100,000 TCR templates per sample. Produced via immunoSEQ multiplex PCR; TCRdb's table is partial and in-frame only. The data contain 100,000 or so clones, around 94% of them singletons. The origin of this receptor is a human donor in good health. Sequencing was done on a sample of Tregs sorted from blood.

The CDR3 nucleotides read TGCGCCAGCAGCCCTGGTCCGTACGAGCAGTACTTC. It codes for CASSPGPYEQYF. The chain uses TRBV10-1 and TRBJ2-7; no reliable D call. Per germline, CDR1 WNHNN and CDR2 SYGVQD (reference sequence). The CDR3 is 12 amino acids. The V end was cut by 6 bases, the J end by 4 bases, with 10 bases between.